This T cell receptor (beta chain) appears in the sequencing data of a study of technical replicates of blood from a handful of donors. This CDR3 comprises 16 residues. V was trimmed by 0 bases and J by 5 bases, leaving 13 bases between them. Germline CDR1 and CDR2: LNHNV and YYDKDF (reference sequence). Only in-frame clones appear in the TCRdb table, and some are missing; sequencing was by immunoSEQ multiplex PCR. The sample contains 14,000 or so clones, 80% to 85% of which appear only once. This clone appeared a single time. The material sequenced was PBMCs. This chain links TRBV15 with TRBJ2-2, with unresolved D. The TCR originated in a human donor in good health. In DNA, the CDR3 is TGTGCCACCAGCAGAGATTGGGCCGGTTATACCGGGGAGCTGTTTTTT. It encodes CATSRDWAGYTGELFF.